Listed here is a single T cell receptor beta chain. With 7 bases clipped from V and 9 bases from J, the junction kept 11 bases outside the gene matches. From germline, CDR1 is MNHEY and CDR2 SMNVEV (reference sequence). The CDR3 has 14 amino acids. The data derive from a study of blood T cell repertoires in COVID-19. Study-level information: Material from acute and convalescent COVID-19 was sourced from the United States, Italy and Spain. PBMCs, B-cell-depleted T cells, or T cells provided the cDNA or gDNA that made up the material.

One Seattle source followed patients from active infection through their disease course. Assay: immunoSEQ multiplex PCR; the TCRdb copy retains only in-frame clones and omits some. The sample lists approximately 180,000 clones, around 80% seen once, with around 7% in the top ten. The sequencing input was peripheral blood. The sequence came from a woman in her forties with COVID-19, enrolled during active disease. This sequence joins TRBV27 and TRBJ1-5; 8 bases are shared with TRBD1. CDR3 coding DNA: TGTGCCAGCAACAAACAGGGGGGCCGGGGGCCCCAGCATTTT. This gives the protein CASNKQGGRGPQHF.